The rows below give T cell receptor beta chains drawn from one sample of a study of regulatory T cells in long-lasting Graves disease. TCRdb recomputed calls from the multiplex PCR reads with MiXCR, one row per CDR3 protein. The sample records hundreds of thousands of distinct CDR3 sequences, 13% being singletons. This sample also appeared in a second study, on T cells in Graves' hyperthyroidism and ophthalmopathy.

Sample: peripheral blood mononuclear cells (PBMCs), taken at new diagnosis, from a patient treated with antithyroid drugs. These TCRs come from a young man with Graves disease. Each CDR3 is given with its conserved first and last residue. Each record gives: CDR3 DNA, CDR3 protein, V gene, clone size, D gene, CDR3 length, J gene. The D gene is left open where the match is weak. Some rows mark clone size as missing; the rest say once, few, many or name a class of expanded clone.

TGTGCCACCAGCAGGGGAACTAGAGGCGATACGCAGTATTTT	CATSRGTRGDTQYF	TRBV15	few	NA	14	TRBJ2-3
TGTGCCAGCAGTGCCTCACAGAGCTCCTATAATTCACCCCTCCACTTT	CASSASQSSYNSPLHF	TRBV27	many	NA	16	TRBJ1-6
TGTGCCAGCAGTGAAGAGGCGACGGGGGCCAACGTCCTGACTTTC	CASSEEATGANVLTF	TRBV2	many	NA	15	TRBJ2-6
TGTGCCATCATCCGGGGCAACACGAACACCGGGGAGCTGTTTTTT	CAIIRGNTNTGELFF	TRBV10-3	NA	NA	15	TRBJ2-2
TGTGCCAGCAGAGGGGAGGATACGCAGTATTTT	CASRGEDTQYF	TRBV7-2	many	NA	11	TRBJ2-3
TGCAGCGTTGACCGCGCGGGATTGTCCTACAATGAGCAGTTCTTC	CSVDRAGLSYNEQFF	TRBV29-1	NA	NA	15	TRBJ2-1
TGTGCCAGCAGTGAACCTGGGGCACCCCAAGAGACCCAGTACTTC	CASSEPGAPQETQYF	TRBV2	NA	NA	15	TRBJ2-5
TGTGCCAGCAGCCAGGCCGGGGTTTCCAAAAACATTCAGTACTTC	CASSQAGVSKNIQYF	TRBV3-1	NA	NA	15	TRBJ2-4
TGCGCCAGCAGCTTGGCCTCGGCTAGCGGGTTCGACGAGCAGTACTTC	CASSLASASGFDEQYF	TRBV5-1	many	TRBD2	16	TRBJ2-7
TGCGCCAGCATGAGGGTTTTCTCAGAAAAACTGTTTTTT	CASMRVFSEKLFF	TRBV10-2	many	NA	13	TRBJ1-4
TGTGCCAGCAGTTACCTCCCGGCGAACTATGGCTACACCTTC	CASSYLPANYGYTF	TRBV6-2/TRBV6-3	NA	NA	14	TRBJ1-2
TGTGCCAGCAGCACTTACCGACCCGGGGATACGCAGTATTTT	CASSTYRPGDTQYF	TRBV7-2	many	NA	14	TRBJ2-3
TGTGCCAGCTCACCGCCGAGCTTCACAGATACGCAGTATTTT	CASSPPSFTDTQYF	TRBV18	few	NA	14	TRBJ2-3
TGTGCCACCAGGGCCGGGACAGGGGACAATGAGCAGTTCTTC	CATRAGTGDNEQFF	TRBV24-1	many	TRBD1	14	TRBJ2-1
TGCGCCAGCAGCTGGGGGGGACTAGCGGGCGATGAGCAGTTCTTC	CASSWGGLAGDEQFF	TRBV5-1	many	TRBD2	15	TRBJ2-1
TGTGCCAGCAGCCAGGGGGGGGGCGGAATCACTGAAGCTTTCTTT	CASSQGGGGITEAFF	TRBV3-1	many	NA	15	TRBJ1-1
TGTGCCAGCAGCGTAACAGGGAGCTCTGGAAACACCATATATTTT	CASSVTGSSGNTIYF	TRBV5-5	NA	NA	15	TRBJ1-3
TGTGCCAGCACCCGGACTCCCACCTACGAGCAGTACTTC	CASTRTPTYEQYF	TRBV2	many	NA	13	TRBJ2-7
TGTGCCAGCAGCCCGGACAGGGTAAAAAATCAGCCCCAGCATTTT	CASSPDRVKNQPQHF	TRBV7-9	few	TRBD1	15	TRBJ1-5
TGTGCCTGGAGTGCTCGCGATACGCAGTATTTT	CAWSARDTQYF	TRBV30	few	NA	11	TRBJ2-3
TGTGCCAGCAGCGTAGCTAGGGGTAGCACTGAAGCTTTCTTT	CASSVARGSTEAFF	TRBV9	many	NA	14	TRBJ1-1
TGTGCCAGCACCGGGACAGGGGGAGATGGCTACACCTTC	CASTGTGGDGYTF	TRBV13	many	TRBD1	13	TRBJ1-2
TGCAGTGCCCCGACCCTGAACACCGGGGAGCTGTTTTTT	CSAPTLNTGELFF	TRBV20-1	few	NA	13	TRBJ2-2
TGTGCCAGCAGACCCGGGGTGGCTTCCGAGCAGTACTTC	CASRPGVASEQYF	TRBV6-2/TRBV6-3	many	NA	13	TRBJ2-7
TGTGCCACCAGCAGAGATTCGAGGGAGCAGTACTTC	CATSRDSREQYF	TRBV15	many	NA	12	TRBJ2-7
TGTGCCAGCTATCGGTTTTACGATGAGCAGTTCTTC	CASYRFYDEQFF	TRBV2	NA	NA	12	TRBJ2-1
TGCGCCAGCAGCCAAGAAGGGATCCGGGGTGGAAACATTCAGTACTTC	CASSQEGIRGGNIQYF	TRBV4-1	NA	NA	16	TRBJ2-4
TGCGCCAGCACCGAACCCCCCCCGGGGTATAGCAATCAGCCCCAGCATTTT	CASTEPPPGYSNQPQHF	TRBV5-1	many	NA	17	TRBJ1-5
TGTGCCACCAGCTCTGCTAGCGGGAAAGACGGGGAGCTGTTTTTT	CATSSASGKDGELFF	TRBV24-1	few	TRBD2	15	TRBJ2-2
TGTGCCAGCAGCATGACTAGCGGGGCGAGCTCCTACAATGAGCAGTTCTTC	CASSMTSGASSYNEQFF	TRBV11-2	many	TRBD2	17	TRBJ2-1
TGCGCCAGCAGCTTGGCGGGGGTTGGGAGCAATCAGCTCCAGCATTTT	CASSLAGVGSNQLQHF	TRBV5-1	few	NA	16	TRBJ1-5
TGTGCCAGCAGTTTATCTCTAGCGGGAGAGTGGCTCGAGCAGTACTTC	CASSLSLAGEWLEQYF	TRBV2	few	TRBD2	16	TRBJ2-7
TGCAGCGTTGCGAATTGGGACAGGGGGAAACAGTACTTC	CSVANWDRGKQYF	TRBV29-1	many	TRBD1	13	TRBJ2-5